One and the same sample provided the 29 T cell receptor beta chains below, sequenced in a study of cytomegalovirus exposure and HLA in healthy donors (TCRdb year 2017). To prepare the library, the immunoSEQ multiplex PCR assay was applied. A mixture of 60 forward primers for TCR Vbeta segments and 13 reverse primers for TCR Jbeta segments was used in the multiplex PCR. TCRdb mirrors the immuneACCESS table, restricted to in-frame sequences. Some clones are absent from its copies; in checked studies, under half trace to an unresolved V gene, and the reason for the others is unknown. The sample table holds roughly 100,000 clones, of which around 78% were seen once. The ten largest clones capture 5.6% of the sample. Sequences were obtained from PBMCs. These receptors were obtained from a male donor in good health and CMV-seronegative.

The V call is TRBV11-3, the J call TRBJ1-6; 8 bases match TRBD1. V shed 5 bases and J 6 bases; nucleotides not matched to a gene: 18. There are 19 residues in the CDR3. Germline values: CDR1 SGHNT, CDR2 YENEEA. The CDR3 region is CASSPTWTGRSSINSPLHF. As DNA, the CDR3 is TGTGCCAGCAGCCCTACCTGGACAGGGCGAAGCTCTATTAATTCACCCCTCCACTTT.

The chain is built from TRBV6-1 and TRBJ2-1, with D maybe TRBD1 (5 bases). CDR1 and CDR2 (germline): MNHNS, SASEGT. Trimming shortened V by 2 bases and J by 0 bases, and 11 bases separated the two germline ends. This CDR3 is 16 amino acids long. The DNA of the CDR3 is TGTGCCAGCAGTGAAAATCAAAGGGGCTCCTACAATGAGCAGTTCTTC. The encoded protein is CASSENQRGSYNEQFF.

This clone appeared a few times. This chain joins TRBV7-2 and TRBJ1-4, with D possibly matching TRBD1 (6 bases). The CDR3 is 15 residues long. The V end lost 4 bases, the J end lost 4 bases, and 13 bases lay between the germline ends. The germline V gene has CDR1 SGHTA and CDR2 FQGNSA. CDR3 coding DNA: TGTGCCAGCAGCTCGAGGGGGGGACTTAATGAAAAACTGTTTTTT. Its protein product is CASSSRGGLNEKLFF.

The chain carries TRBV5-4 and TRBJ1-3; possible D gene TRBD1, 5 bases. CDR1 and CDR2 from the germline V gene are SGHNT and YYREEE (reference sequence). The CDR3 length is 16 residues. Trimming removed 4 bases from V and 0 bases from J, with 14 bases in between. This chain's CDR3 is CASSPDTKASGNTIYF. The CDR3 DNA is TGTGCCAGCAGCCCGGACACTAAGGCCTCTGGAAACACCATATATTTT.

The chain couples TRBV11-3 to TRBJ2-1; D call uncertain. The CDR3 totals 13 residues. The germline V and J ends were trimmed by 0 bases and 5 bases, with 5 bases remaining between them. CDR1 SGHNT and CDR2 YENEEA come from the germline V gene. The CDR3 DNA reads TGTGCCAGCAGCTTAGATCGGGACAATGAGCAGTTCTTC. It translates to CASSLDRDNEQFF.

The DNA for the CDR3 is TGTGCCAGCTCACCACCGGGCAGGGGGGCAGGAAACACCATATATTTT. Encoded protein: CASSPPGRGAGNTIYF. J is TRBJ1-3 and V is TRBV18; 7 nucleotides match TRBD1. The CDR3 consists of 16 residues. V lost 0 bases to trimming and J lost 4 bases; unmatched junction nucleotides: 6. Germline CDR1 KGHSH, CDR2 LQKENI.

This clone was recorded once. The chain carries TRBV10-3 and TRBJ2-6, with 7 bases fitting TRBD2. There are 19 residues in the CDR3. The V and J ends lost 0 bases and 2 bases, in that order; junction bases with no gene match: 10. Germline CDR1 is ENHRY and CDR2 is SYGVKD. The CDR3 loop reads CAISESWTSFIAGANVLTF. For the CDR3, the DNA is TGTGCCATCAGTGAGTCGTGGACTAGTTTCATAGCTGGGGCCAACGTCCTGACTTTC.

The gene calls are TRBV7-2 and TRBJ1-2; D unresolved. The V end lost 5 bases, the J end lost 8 bases, and 18 bases lay between the germline ends. Germline V gene lookup returns CDR1 SGHTA and CDR2 FQGNSA. The CDR3 extends over 14 amino acids. The CDR3 spells CASSQEHGSGGYTF. CDR3 nucleotide sequence: TGTGCCAGCAGCCAAGAGCACGGGTCCGGGGGCTACACCTTC.

The chain has TRBV2 and TRBJ2-2, with 10 positions matching TRBD1. The length of the CDR3 is 17 residues. Germline loops: CDR1 SNHLY, CDR2 FYNNEI. Trimming cost V 5 bases and J 3 bases; bases outside gene matches: 9. The CDR3 loop is CASSKNGGTGDTGELFF. As DNA, the CDR3 is TGTGCCAGCAGTAAAAACGGGGGGACAGGGGACACCGGGGAGCTGTTTTTT.

In its sample, this clone was seen a few times. This chain uses TRBV4-3 with TRBJ1-4; D is uncertain. Trimming took 4 bases from V and 8 from J, leaving 11 bases between them. Per germline, CDR1 LGHNA and CDR2 YSLEER. CDR3 length: 13 amino acids. The CDR3 protein is CASSRGVYEKLFF. CDR3 bases: TGCGCCAGCAGCCGCGGGGTATACGAAAAACTGTTTTTT.

This clone has only a few counts. This rearrangement joins TRBV2 to TRBJ1-3; 7 bases agree with TRBD1. The CDR3 is 15 amino acids. J was trimmed by 4 bases and V by 2 bases; bases with no gene match: 5. The germline gives CDR1 SNHLY, CDR2 FYNNEI. CDR3 region: CASSEKGASGNTIYF. The CDR3 DNA reads TGTGCCAGCAGTGAAAAGGGGGCGAGCGGAAACACCATATATTTT. The full variable domain, completed using reference TRBV2 and TRBJ1-3, is EPEVTQTPSHQVTQMGQEVILRCVPISNHLYFYWYRQILGQKVEFLVSFYNNEISEKSEIFDDQFSVERPDGSNFTLKIRSTKLEDSAMYFCASSEKGASGNTIYFGEGSWLTVV.

The chain couples TRBV28 to TRBJ1-2, with TRBD1 identical over 8 bases. The CDR3 sequence is 14 residues long. Germline CDR1 and CDR2: MDHEN and SYDVKM. Trimming took 2 bases from V and 4 from J; bases not matched to a gene: 3. The CDR3, as DNA: TGTGCCAGCAGTTTACAGGGGGCCGCCTATGGCTACACCTTC. Translated: CASSLQGAAYGYTF.

The chain joins TRBV18 to TRBJ1-4, with TRBD1 matching over 7 bases. This CDR3 is built from 17 residues. Trimming cost V 0 bases and J 0 bases; bases outside gene matches: 4. The germline V gene has CDR1 KGHSH and CDR2 LQKENI. CDR3 loop: CASSPPGQIATNEKLFF. CDR3 bases: TGTGCCAGCTCACCACCGGGACAGATCGCAACTAATGAAAAACTGTTTTTT. Filled out from reference TRBV18 and TRBJ1-4, the complete variable domain reads NAGVMQNPRHLVRRRGQEARLRCSPMKGHSHVYWYRQLPEEGLKFMVYLQKENIIDESGMPKERFSAEFPKEGPSILRIQQVVRGDSAAYFCASSPPGQIATNEKLFFGSGTQLSVL.

The chain combines TRBV19 with TRBJ1-4, with 9 bases identical to TRBD1. This CDR3 contains 17 residues. The V gene's germline CDR1 is LNHDA and CDR2 SQIVND (reference sequence). V dropped 2 bases and J dropped 3; count of bases not matched to a gene: 7. The CDR3: CASSITGGSMANEKLFF. The CDR3 DNA reads as TGTGCCAGTAGTATAACAGGGGGCAGCATGGCTAATGAAAAACTGTTTTTT.

This sequence joins TRBV19 and TRBJ1-2; 8 bases match TRBD1. CDR1 is LNHDA, CDR2 SQIVND, per germline (reference sequence). The V segment lost 4 bases and the J segment 8 bases; nucleotides outside the gene matches: 0. The CDR3 loop spans 11 amino acids. The CDR3 DNA sequence: TGTGCCAGTAGTAACAGGGGGGGCTACACCTTC. Its protein is CASSNRGGYTF.

This clone has just one count. The V gene is TRBV14, the J gene TRBJ2-6; D possibly corresponds to TRBD2 (6 bases). The V end lost 1 base, the J end lost 4 bases, and 20 bases lay between the germline ends. Per germline, CDR1 SGHDN and CDR2 FVKESK. The CDR3 runs 19 residues. Here the CDR3 DNA reads TGTGCCAGCAGCCAAGGGGTTTTACTCGGGGGTAAGGGGGCCAACGTCCTGACTTTC. As protein: CASSQGVLLGGKGANVLTF.

The chain is built from TRBV7-8 and TRBJ2-7; weak D call: TRBD1 (5 bases). Trimming pared 2 bases from V and 4 bases from J, leaving 15 bases between. Germline V gene data show CDR1 as SGHVS and CDR2 as FQNEAQ. This CDR3 is 15 amino acids long. CDR3 bases: TGTGCCAGCAGCTTACCGGCAGGGATGATTTACGAGCAGTACTTC. It specifies CASSLPAGMIYEQYF.

This chain uses TRBV6-4 with TRBJ2-7; possibly TRBD2 for D (6 bases). The V gene lost 1 base and the J gene lost 4 bases, with 20 bases spanning the gap. From germline, CDR1 is MRHNA and CDR2 SNTAGT. The CDR3 runs 17 residues. CDR3 protein: CASSDFPCRRAGYEQYF. The CDR3 nucleotides are TGTGCCAGCAGTGACTTTCCCTGCCGGAGGGCCGGATACGAGCAGTACTTC.

This chain connects TRBV5-1 to TRBJ2-1, with 11 bases matching TRBD2. The CDR3 covers 14 residues. The ends lost 4 bases at V and 8 bases at J; junction bases unmatched: 5. The V gene's germline CDR1 is SGHRS and CDR2 YFSETQ. CDR3 region: CASSDSGRGDEQFF. The DNA for the CDR3 is TGCGCCAGCAGCGATAGCGGGAGGGGTGATGAGCAGTTCTTC.

The genes are TRBV20-1 and TRBJ2-7; the D gene is possibly TRBD2 (6 bases). Germline CDR1 reads DFQATT; CDR2 reads SNEGSKA (reference sequence). Trimming cost V 3 bases and J 6 bases, with 9 bases left between them. The CDR3 runs 11 residues. The CDR3: CSARRDSEQYF. In nucleotides, the CDR3 is TGCAGTGCTAGGAGGGACTCCGAGCAGTACTTC.

V and J are TRBV9 and TRBJ2-7; the match to TRBD2 covers 11 bases. J gave up 0 bases and V 9 bases, and 8 bases lay outside the gene matches. The V gene's germline CDR1 is SGDLS and CDR2 YYNGEE. There are 15 residues in the CDR3. DNA for the CDR3: TGTGCCACCAAGGCCGGGACTAGCGGCTCCTACGAGCAGTACTTC. Translation: CATKAGTSGSYEQYF.

The chain joins TRBV5-1 to TRBJ2-3; 7 bases agree with TRBD2. The CDR3 has 15 amino acids. Germline assignment: CDR1 SGHRS and CDR2 YFSETQ. V lost 4 bases, J lost 5 bases, and 10 bases stayed unmatched. The CDR3: CASSPQWGGGDTQYF. The CDR3 DNA is TGCGCCAGCAGCCCCCAGTGGGGGGGTGGAGATACGCAGTATTTT.

The rearrangement joins TRBV6-5 to TRBJ2-5, with D uncertain. Trimming pared 4 bases from V and 5 bases from J, leaving 5 bases between. The CDR3 loop spans 11 amino acids. CDR1 is MNHEY and CDR2 is SVGAGI in the germline V gene. The CDR3: CASSSGETQYF. For the CDR3, the DNA is TGTGCCAGCAGTTCCGGGGAGACCCAGTACTTC.

This clone was seen a single time. The genes are TRBV6-1 and TRBJ1-6; 8 bases align to TRBD1. J gave up 9 bases and V 7 bases, and 11 bases lay outside the gene matches. The CDR3 is made up of 15 amino acids. Looked up from germline, CDR1 is MNHNS and CDR2 is SASEGT. The CDR3 here is CASTETTGVPSPLHF. In DNA form, the CDR3 reads TGTGCCAGCACCGAGACGACAGGGGTCCCTTCACCCCTCCACTTT.

This clone was detected a few times. This sequence joins TRBV6-1 and TRBJ1-1; no reliable D call. V lost 5 bases, J lost 2 bases, and 12 bases lay in between. Germline V gene lookup returns CDR1 MNHNS and CDR2 SASEGT. CDR3 length: 14 residues. The CDR3 is CASSPRTGNTEAFF. As DNA, the CDR3 is TGTGCCAGCAGTCCCAGGACGGGAAACACTGAAGCTTTCTTT.

The chain employs TRBV27 and TRBJ2-7; tentative D call: TRBD1 (5 bases). Trimming pared 3 bases from V and 4 bases from J, leaving 10 bases between. The CDR3 spans 13 residues. The germline V gene has CDR1 MNHEY and CDR2 SMNVEV (reference sequence). CDR3 sequence: CASSLTAVYEQYF. In nucleotides, the CDR3 is TGTGCCAGCAGTTTGACAGCTGTATACGAGCAGTACTTC.

In its sample, this clone was seen a few times. Other DNA sequences in this specimen translate into the identical CDR3. The chain links TRBV5-8 to TRBJ1-5; TRBD1 agrees at 9 bases. There are 17 residues in the CDR3. The V segment lost 4 bases and the J segment 5 bases; nucleotides outside the gene matches: 13. The germline V gene has CDR1 SGHTS and CDR2 YDEGEE. CDR3 in DNA: TGTGCCAGCAGCCAAGGAGGTAGTAGGGACAGGGATCAGCCCCAGCATTTT. Protein product: CASSQGGSRDRDQPQHF.

V usage is TRBV29-1 and J usage is TRBJ2-3, with TRBD2 as a possible D gene (6 bases). This CDR3 contains 13 residues. The germline V gene has CDR1 SQVTM and CDR2 ANQGSEA. V lost 7 bases and J 3 bases, leaving 14 bases between the germline ends. The CDR3 DNA reads as TGCAGCGGCGAGACTAGTCGGACAGATACGCAGTATTTT. This translates into CSGETSRTDTQYF.

This sequence joins TRBV30 and TRBJ2-1, with TRBD2 as a possible D gene (6 bases). Trimming shortened V by 4 bases and J by 0 bases, and 22 bases separated the two germline ends. CDR1 and CDR2 (germline): GTSNPN, SVGIG (reference sequence). The CDR3 totals 18 residues. This CDR3 is CAWNGGGGMTSSYNEQFF. CDR3 bases: TGTGCCTGGAATGGCGGTGGCGGGATGACGAGCTCCTACAATGAGCAGTTCTTC.